These 8 T cell receptor beta chains share one sample of origin, sequenced in a study of T-cell memory formation after mild COVID-19. One entry per CDR3 protein results from TCRdb running MiXCR on the 5' RACE reads. The top ten hold approximately 4% of the sample, which has roughly 170,000 distinct CDR3 sequences, under 20% seen once. Sample: PBMCs or a T cell subset sorted from them (not recorded which). The receptors were gathered from a man between 18 and 35 years old who had mild COVID-19 (a few samples of this study predate the infection). Cell type and time point are not known.

CDR3: CASSSGGSLNTEAFF. CDR3 nucleotide sequence: TGTGCCAGCAGCTCCGGGGGCAGCTTGAACACTGAAGCTTTCTTT. V is TRBV9 and J is TRBJ1-1; D might be TRBD1 (6 bases). This CDR3 contains 15 residues. Germline lookup yields CDR1 SGDLS and CDR2 YYNGEE. The V gene lost 4 bases and the J gene lost 0 bases, with 13 bases spanning the gap.

This chain uses TRBV29-1 with TRBJ2-3; 9 bases match TRBD2. In germline, CDR1 is SQVTM, CDR2 ANQGSEA. Unmatched junction bases numbered 2, after V lost 4 bases and J lost 0 bases. CDR3 length: 14 residues. The CDR3 region is CSVVSGRSTDTQYF. In DNA, the CDR3 is TGCAGCGTTGTTAGCGGGAGAAGCACAGATACGCAGTATTTT.

This clonotype was seen many times. This sequence joins TRBV7-3 and TRBJ2-2; D not resolved. V gave up 1 base and J gave up 5 bases, with 11 bases separating them. CDR1 is SGHTA and CDR2 is FQGTGA in the germline V gene. There are 15 residues in the CDR3. Here the CDR3 reads CASSLNFHVTGELFF. The CDR3 DNA reads as TGTGCCAGCAGCTTAAATTTTCACGTAACCGGGGAGCTGTTTTTT.

This clonotype was counted once. The V and J genes are TRBV5-1 and TRBJ2-2, with D maybe TRBD2 (6 bases). This CDR3 has 14 amino acids. With 7 bases removed from V and 3 bases from J, the gap between germline ends came to 13 bases. Germline V lookup: CDR1 SGHRS, CDR2 YFSETQ. CDR3 loop: CASGGGGYTGELFF. The DNA for the CDR3 is TGCGCCAGCGGGGGAGGAGGATACACCGGGGAGCTGTTTTTT.

In its sample, this clonotype was seen a few times. The chain joins TRBV9 to TRBJ2-5, with TRBD1 matching over 10 bases. The V and J ends lost 3 bases and 5 bases, in that order; junction bases with no gene match: 4. The germline CDR1 and CDR2 sequences are SGDLS and YYNGEE. This CDR3 is built from 14 residues. The CDR3 loop reads CASSAGQGRETQYF. CDR3 nucleotides: TGTGCCAGCAGCGCGGGACAGGGGAGGGAGACCCAGTACTTC.

J is TRBJ1-2 and V is TRBV5-1; no clear D gene. V was pared by 2 bases and J by 6 bases, with 17 bases between. The germline gives CDR1 SGHRS, CDR2 YFSETQ. The CDR3 is made up of 15 amino acids. Written as DNA, the CDR3 is TGCGCCAGCAGCTTCGGAGGCGATGGTTTAGATGGCTACACCTTC. Encoded protein: CASSFGGDGLDGYTF.

The V and J genes are TRBV5-1 and TRBJ2-7, with 9 bases identical to TRBD2. Germline CDR1 SGHRS, CDR2 YFSETQ. V was pared by 0 bases and J by 6 bases, with 13 bases of the junction left unmatched. The CDR3 covers 17 residues. The CDR3 bases are TGCGCCAGCAGCTTGGGCGGCGGGGGGGCCGAGCTAGCCGAGCAGTACTTC. It specifies CASSLGGGGAELAEQYF.

This clonotype was found a few times. V is TRBV9 and J is TRBJ1-6, with 9 bases matching TRBD1. V was clipped by 2 bases and J by 7 bases; unmatched bases: 4. The CDR3 is made up of 15 amino acids. Germline V gene sequence: CDR1 SGDLS, CDR2 YYNGEE. The CDR3 here is CASSVGTGLNSPLHF. DNA for the CDR3: TGTGCCAGCAGCGTTGGGACAGGGCTGAATTCACCCCTCCACTTT.